The source of this TCR beta chain is a study of blood T cells in healthy people across ages. The study's findings and limits: With age, beta diversity per million T cells declined roughly linearly, significantly by approximately 41. The long-lived group displayed more naive CD4+ cells, plus higher diversity, than the aged donors did.

Every participating donor contributed roughly 9.6 milliliters of peripheral blood through a draw. V trimming: 2 bases; J trimming: 4 bases; junction bases outside the gene matches: 6. The CDR3 is 15 residues long. Germline V gene data show CDR1 as MGHRA and CDR2 as YSYEKL. This clonotype turned up a few times. Its antigen is not known. A J-beta primer mix and a sample-barcoded 5' primer were used in a second PCR of roughly 6 to 12 cycles. From the 5' RACE reads, TCRdb called clonotypes with MiXCR, one entry per CDR3 protein. The sample includes some 800,000 distinct CDR3 sequences, roughly 44% of them seen just once.

The sequencing sample was made of blood. The receptor comes from a man in his 60s in good health. J is TRBJ2-7 and V is TRBV4-1; TRBD1 matches 9 bases. CDR3 sequence reads: CASSQNRGPPYEQYF. The CDR3 DNA reads as TGCGCCAGCAGCCAAAACAGGGGGCCACCTTACGAGCAGTACTTC.